This passage covers 14 T cell receptor beta chains from one sample sequenced in a study of blood T cell repertoires in COVID-19. Clones were sequenced by immunoSEQ multiplex PCR, and TCRdb holds only the in-frame ones, with some missing. The table includes about 67,000 clones, about four fifths detected once. Sequenced input: peripheral blood. These receptors all come from a woman between 55 and 75 years old with acute or convalescent COVID-19.

This clone has only a few counts. V and J are TRBV6-7 and TRBJ2-5; 7 nucleotides line up with TRBD1. TRBV6-7 falls under the ORF class, with uncertain function. The junction had 11 bases not matched to a gene; V was cut back by 4 bases and J by 3 bases. The CDR3 totals 16 residues. The CDR3: CASSLSGDRRKETQYF. In DNA form, the CDR3 reads TGTGCCAGCAGTTTGTCAGGGGACAGACGCAAAGAGACCCAGTACTTC.

This chain uses TRBV4-1 with TRBJ1-2; 10 bases map to TRBD1. Trimming removed 0 bases from V and 1 base from J; junction bases left unmatched: 11. The germline V gene encodes CDR1 MGHRA and CDR2 YSYEKL. The CDR3 consists of 19 residues. The CDR3: CASSQEVRTGGQYNYGYTF. CDR3 coding DNA: TGCGCCAGCAGCCAAGAGGTGAGGACAGGGGGACAATATAACTATGGCTACACCTTC.

The rearrangement joins TRBV9 to TRBJ2-5, with 14 bases aligning to TRBD2. With V trimmed by 3 bases and J by 5 bases, 6 bases remained unmatched. Germline V lookup: CDR1 SGDLS, CDR2 YYNGEE. The CDR3 is made up of 16 amino acids. In DNA, the CDR3 is TGTGCCAGCAGCGGACGACTAGCGGGGGGGCGGGAGACCCAGTACTTC. This sequence encodes CASSGRLAGGRETQYF.

The chain has TRBV11-2 and TRBJ1-2, with D uncertain. V was pared by 5 bases and J by 4 bases, with 17 bases between. CDR3 length: 15 amino acids. CDR1 SGHAT and CDR2 FQNNGV come from the germline V gene. CDR3 loop: CASSQARSLLYGYTF. The DNA for the CDR3 is TGTGCCAGCAGCCAGGCCAGGTCCCTTCTCTATGGCTACACCTTC.

The chain carries TRBV7-8 and TRBJ2-7; 9 bases match TRBD1. Germline lookup yields CDR1 SGHVS and CDR2 FQNEAQ. V shed 4 bases and J 4 bases; nucleotides not matched to a gene: 2. The CDR3 has 13 residues. In nucleotides, the CDR3 is TGTGCCAGCAGCTCCGACAGGGGGTACGAGCAGTACTTC. This gives the protein CASSSDRGYEQYF.

This chain connects TRBV19 to TRBJ2-6, with D possibly matching TRBD1 (5 bases). CDR1 and CDR2 from the germline V gene are LNHDA and SQIVND (reference sequence). Trimming stripped 7 bases from V and 0 bases from J, with 16 bases between. The CDR3 runs 17 residues. The CDR3 sequence is CASIGQGDFSGANVLTF. In DNA form, the CDR3 reads TGTGCCAGTATTGGGCAGGGCGACTTCTCTGGGGCCAACGTCCTGACTTTC.

V and J are TRBV19 and TRBJ2-3; a weak D match, TRBD1 (6 bases). CDR3 size: 15 residues. From germline, CDR1 is LNHDA and CDR2 SQIVND (reference sequence). With 5 bases removed from V and 6 bases from J, the gap between germline ends came to 18 bases. Here the CDR3 DNA reads TGTGCCAGTAGTCTCCCATACAGGGAGAGGGATACGCAGTATTTT. The encoded protein is CASSLPYRERDTQYF.

In its sample, this clone was seen once. The gene calls are TRBV9 and TRBJ2-3, with TRBD2 identical over 7 bases. Germline V gene sequence: CDR1 SGDLS, CDR2 YYNGEE. This CDR3 region has 14 residues. With 3 bases clipped from V and 6 bases from J, the junction kept 7 bases outside the gene matches. In nucleotides, the CDR3 is TGTGCCAGCAGCGAGGGAGCGGGGACGGATACGCAGTATTTT. It is translated as CASSEGAGTDTQYF.

The genes are TRBV28 and TRBJ2-5; D may be TRBD2 (6 bases). Per the germline V gene, CDR1 is MDHEN and CDR2 is SYDVKM. The CDR3 is 14 amino acids. Trimming took 5 bases from V and 5 from J, leaving 15 bases between them. CDR3 amino acids: CASSLGTRAETQYF. In nucleotides, the CDR3 is TGTGCCAGCAGTCTCGGGACTCGCGCGGAGACCCAGTACTTC.

The J gene is TRBJ2-7, the V gene TRBV7-2; weak D call: TRBD1 (5 bases). Germline CDR1 is SGHTA and CDR2 is FQGNSA. V shed 5 bases and J shed 5 bases, with 16 bases lying between them. CDR3 length: 14 amino acids. CDR3 DNA: TGTGCCAGCAGCCACGCAGGTAGGGGCCACGAGCAGTACTTC. Residues: CASSHAGRGHEQYF. The whole variable domain, remainder taken from reference TRBV7-2 and TRBJ2-7, is GAGVSQSPSNKVTEKGKDVELRCDPISGHTALYWYRQSLGQGLEFLIYFQGNSAPDKSGLPSDRFSAERTGGSVSTLTIQRTQQEDSAVYLCASSHAGRGHEQYFGPGTRLTVT.

The rearrangement links TRBV6-5 to TRBJ1-1, with D possibly being TRBD1 (5 bases). V lost 6 bases, J lost 0 bases, and 14 bases lay in between. The CDR3 totals 15 residues. Germline lookup yields CDR1 MNHEY and CDR2 SVGAGI. For the CDR3, the DNA is TGTGCCAGCAGGTTCTCCGACAGAGTGAACACTGAAGCTTTCTTT. This translates into CASRFSDRVNTEAFF.

The rearrangement links TRBV28 to TRBJ1-1; D is ambiguous. V dropped 7 bases and J dropped 7 bases, with 13 bases sitting between them. The CDR3 contains 12 residues. Germline V gives CDR1 MDHEN, CDR2 SYDVKM. The CDR3 protein is CASKQTTYEAFF. The CDR3 bases are TGTGCCAGCAAACAGACAACCTATGAAGCTTTCTTT.

This rearrangement joins TRBV28 to TRBJ1-2; no firm D call. Trimming removed 5 bases from V and 8 bases from J, with 12 bases in between. From germline, CDR1 is MDHEN and CDR2 SYDVKM. The CDR3 consists of 12 residues. The CDR3 reads CASSRSVTGYTF. In nucleotides, the CDR3 is TGTGCCAGCAGTCGGAGTGTAACGGGCTACACCTTC.

The chain recombines TRBV3-1 (or the pseudogene TRBV3-2) with TRBJ2-5; 9 bases line up with TRBD2. The CDR3 length is 16 residues. CDR1 and CDR2 from the germline V gene are LGHDT and YNNKEL (reference sequence). J lost 4 bases, V lost 2 bases, and 8 bases had no gene match. The chain's CDR3 is CASSQLPASGVETQYF. In nucleotides, the CDR3 is TGTGCCAGCAGCCAACTCCCGGCTAGCGGGGTAGAGACCCAGTACTTC.